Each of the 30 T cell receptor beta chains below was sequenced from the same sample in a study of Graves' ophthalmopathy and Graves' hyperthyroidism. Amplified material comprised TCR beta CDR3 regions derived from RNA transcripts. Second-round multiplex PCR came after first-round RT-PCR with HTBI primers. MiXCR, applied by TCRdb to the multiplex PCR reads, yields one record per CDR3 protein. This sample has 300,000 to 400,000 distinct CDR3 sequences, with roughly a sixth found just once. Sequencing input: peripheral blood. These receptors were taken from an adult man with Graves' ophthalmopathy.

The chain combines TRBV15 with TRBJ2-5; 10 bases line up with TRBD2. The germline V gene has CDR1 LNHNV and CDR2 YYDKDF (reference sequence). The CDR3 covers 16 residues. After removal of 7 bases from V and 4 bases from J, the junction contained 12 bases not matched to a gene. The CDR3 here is CATTKRRLAGVETQYF. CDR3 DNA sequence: TGTGCCACCACCAAACGCCGGCTAGCGGGAGTAGAGACCCAGTACTTC.

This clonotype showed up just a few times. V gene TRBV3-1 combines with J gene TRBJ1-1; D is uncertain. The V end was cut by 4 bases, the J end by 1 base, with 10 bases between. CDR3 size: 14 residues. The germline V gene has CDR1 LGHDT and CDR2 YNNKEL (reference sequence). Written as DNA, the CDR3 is TGTGCCAGCAGCCCCCGCCATCGGAACACTGAAGCTTTCTTT. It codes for CASSPRHRNTEAFF. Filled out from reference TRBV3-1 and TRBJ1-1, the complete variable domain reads DTAVSQTPKYLVTQMGNDKSIKCEQNLGHDTMYWYKQDSKKFLKIMFSYNNKELIINETVPNRFSPKSPDKAHLNLHINSLELGDSAVYFCASSPRHRNTEAFFGQGTRLTVV.

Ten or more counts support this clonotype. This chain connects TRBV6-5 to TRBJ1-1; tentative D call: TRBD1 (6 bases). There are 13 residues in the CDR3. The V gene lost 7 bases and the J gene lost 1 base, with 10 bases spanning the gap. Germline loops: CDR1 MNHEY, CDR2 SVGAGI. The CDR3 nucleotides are TGTGCCAGCAAAACAGGGAGGAACACTGAAGCTTTCTTT. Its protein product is CASKTGRNTEAFF.

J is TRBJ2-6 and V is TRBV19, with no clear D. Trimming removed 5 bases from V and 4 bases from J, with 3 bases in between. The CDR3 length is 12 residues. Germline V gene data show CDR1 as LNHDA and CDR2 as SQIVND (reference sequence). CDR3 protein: CASSRGANVLTF. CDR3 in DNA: TGTGCCAGTAGTCGCGGGGCCAACGTCCTGACTTTC.

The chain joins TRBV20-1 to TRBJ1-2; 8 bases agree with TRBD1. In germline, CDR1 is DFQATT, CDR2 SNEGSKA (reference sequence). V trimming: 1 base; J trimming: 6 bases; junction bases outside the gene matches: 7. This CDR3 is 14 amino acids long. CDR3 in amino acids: CSARAATGENGYTF. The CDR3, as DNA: TGCAGTGCTAGAGCAGCGACAGGGGAGAATGGCTACACCTTC.

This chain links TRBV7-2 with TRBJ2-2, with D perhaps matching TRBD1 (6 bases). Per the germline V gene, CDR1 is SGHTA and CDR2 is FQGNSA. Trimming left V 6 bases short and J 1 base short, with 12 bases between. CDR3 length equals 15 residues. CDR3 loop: CASSLDRLNTGELFF. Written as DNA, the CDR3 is TGTGCCAGCAGTTTGGACAGACTGAACACCGGGGAGCTGTTTTTT.

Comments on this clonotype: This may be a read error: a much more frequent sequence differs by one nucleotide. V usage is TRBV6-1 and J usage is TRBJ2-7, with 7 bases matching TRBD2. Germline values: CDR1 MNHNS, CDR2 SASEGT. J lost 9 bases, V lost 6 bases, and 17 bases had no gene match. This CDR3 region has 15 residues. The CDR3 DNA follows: TGTGCCAGCAGCCGCGATAGCGGGTACTACGGGGGGCAGTACTTC. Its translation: CASSRDSGYYGGQYF.

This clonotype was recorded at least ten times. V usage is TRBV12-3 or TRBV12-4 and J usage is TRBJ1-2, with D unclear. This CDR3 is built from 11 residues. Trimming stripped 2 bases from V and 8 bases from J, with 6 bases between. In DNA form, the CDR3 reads TGTGCCAGCAGTTTACCGGGCGGCTACACCTTC. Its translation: CASSLPGGYTF.

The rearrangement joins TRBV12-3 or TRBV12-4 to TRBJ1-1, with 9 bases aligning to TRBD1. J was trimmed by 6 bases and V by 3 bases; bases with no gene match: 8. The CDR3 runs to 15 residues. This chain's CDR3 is CASSFSTGGTAEAFF. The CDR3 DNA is TGTGCCAGCAGTTTTTCGACAGGGGGGACGGCTGAAGCTTTCTTT.

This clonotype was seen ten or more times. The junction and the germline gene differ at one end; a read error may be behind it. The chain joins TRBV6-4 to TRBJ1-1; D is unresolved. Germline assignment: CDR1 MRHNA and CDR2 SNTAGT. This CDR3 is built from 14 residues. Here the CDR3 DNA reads TGTGCCAGCACCCCGAGCCAGGTAGTCACTGAAGCTCTCTTT. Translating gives CASTPSQVVTEALF.

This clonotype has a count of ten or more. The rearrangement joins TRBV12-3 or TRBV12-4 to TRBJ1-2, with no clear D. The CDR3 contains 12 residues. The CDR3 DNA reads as TGTGGGGCTTATCTCGAGGAATATGGCTACACCTTC. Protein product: CGAYLEEYGYTF.

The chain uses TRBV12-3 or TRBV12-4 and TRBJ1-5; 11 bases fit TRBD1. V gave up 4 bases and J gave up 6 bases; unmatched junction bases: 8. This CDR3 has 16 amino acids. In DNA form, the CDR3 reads TGTGCCAGCAGTTCACCGGGACAGGGGGAATTTCAGCCCCAGCATTTT. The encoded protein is CASSSPGQGEFQPQHF.

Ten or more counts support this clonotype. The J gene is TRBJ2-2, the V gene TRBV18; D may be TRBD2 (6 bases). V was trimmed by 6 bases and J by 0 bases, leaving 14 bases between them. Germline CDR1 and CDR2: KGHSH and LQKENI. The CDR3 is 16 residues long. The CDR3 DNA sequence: TGTGCCAGCTCTCCTCTGGCGGGGACGAACACCGGGGAGCTGTTTTTT. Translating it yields CASSPLAGTNTGELFF.

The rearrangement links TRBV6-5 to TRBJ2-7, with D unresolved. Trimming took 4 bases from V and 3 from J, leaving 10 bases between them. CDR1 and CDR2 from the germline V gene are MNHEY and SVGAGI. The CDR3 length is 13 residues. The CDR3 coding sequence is TGTGCCAGCAGTTCCGGGCCTTACTACGAGCAGTACTTC. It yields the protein CASSSGPYYEQYF.

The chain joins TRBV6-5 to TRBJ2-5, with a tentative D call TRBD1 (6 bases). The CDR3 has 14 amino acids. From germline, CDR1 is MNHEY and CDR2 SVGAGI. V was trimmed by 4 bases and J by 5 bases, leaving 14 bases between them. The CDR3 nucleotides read TGTGCCAGCAGTTCACCTCAGGGGCCCGAGACCCAGTACTTC. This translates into CASSSPQGPETQYF.

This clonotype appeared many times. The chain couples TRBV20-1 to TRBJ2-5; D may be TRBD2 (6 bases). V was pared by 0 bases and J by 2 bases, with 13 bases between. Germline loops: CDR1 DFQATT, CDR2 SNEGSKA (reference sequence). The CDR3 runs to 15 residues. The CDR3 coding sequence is TGCAGTGCTAGAGACGTCCGGGACTCTCAAGAGACCCAGTACTTC. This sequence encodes CSARDVRDSQETQYF.

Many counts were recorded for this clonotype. The CDR3 DNA follows: TGTGCCAGCAGTCCCCCGCAGGCACTATCCTACGAGCAGTACTTC. Translating gives CASSPPQALSYEQYF. The chain links TRBV12-3 or TRBV12-4 to TRBJ2-7; D not resolved. V shed 5 bases and J shed 1 base, with 15 bases lying between them. This CDR3 region has 15 residues.

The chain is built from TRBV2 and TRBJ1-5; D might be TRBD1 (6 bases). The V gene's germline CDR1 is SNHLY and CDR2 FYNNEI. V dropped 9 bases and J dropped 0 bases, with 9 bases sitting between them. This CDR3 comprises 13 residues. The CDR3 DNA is TGTGCCAGAAGCAGGGGTAGCAATCAGCCCCAGCATTTT. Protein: CARSRGSNQPQHF.

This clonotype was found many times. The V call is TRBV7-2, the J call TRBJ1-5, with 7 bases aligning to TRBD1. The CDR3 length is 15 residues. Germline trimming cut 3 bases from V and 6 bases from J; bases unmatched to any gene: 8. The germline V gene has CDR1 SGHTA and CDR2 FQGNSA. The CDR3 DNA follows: TGTGCCAGCAGCTTGAGGGGGCAGTGGAGTCAGCCCCAGCATTTT. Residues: CASSLRGQWSQPQHF.

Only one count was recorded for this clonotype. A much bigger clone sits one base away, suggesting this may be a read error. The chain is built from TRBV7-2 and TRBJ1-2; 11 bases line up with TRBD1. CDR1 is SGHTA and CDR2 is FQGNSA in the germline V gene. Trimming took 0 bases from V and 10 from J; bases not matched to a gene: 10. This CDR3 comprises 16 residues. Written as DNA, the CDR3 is TGTACCAGCAGCTTAGCTACCTTGGGACAGGGGGGAGACTACACCTTC. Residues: CTSSLATLGQGGDYTF.

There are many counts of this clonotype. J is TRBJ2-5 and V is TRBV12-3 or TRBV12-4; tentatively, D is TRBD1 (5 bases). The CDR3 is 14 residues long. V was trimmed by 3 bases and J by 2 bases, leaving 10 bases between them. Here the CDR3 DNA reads TGTGCCAGCAGTTTCGTGGACAATCAAGAGACCCAGTACTTC. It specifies CASSFVDNQETQYF.

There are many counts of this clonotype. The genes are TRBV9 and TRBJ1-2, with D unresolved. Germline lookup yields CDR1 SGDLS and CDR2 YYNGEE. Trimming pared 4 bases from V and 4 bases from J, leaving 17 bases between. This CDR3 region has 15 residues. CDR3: CASSPRSETPYGYTF. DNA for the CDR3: TGTGCCAGCAGCCCCCGTTCTGAGACGCCCTATGGCTACACCTTC.

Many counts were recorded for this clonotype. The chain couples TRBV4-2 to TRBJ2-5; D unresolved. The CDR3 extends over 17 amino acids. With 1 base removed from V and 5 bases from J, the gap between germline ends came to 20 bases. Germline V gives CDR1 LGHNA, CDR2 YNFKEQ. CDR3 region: CASSQAAPGPLRETQYF. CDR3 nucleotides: TGTGCCAGCAGCCAAGCTGCACCGGGCCCCCTCCGGGAGACCCAGTACTTC.

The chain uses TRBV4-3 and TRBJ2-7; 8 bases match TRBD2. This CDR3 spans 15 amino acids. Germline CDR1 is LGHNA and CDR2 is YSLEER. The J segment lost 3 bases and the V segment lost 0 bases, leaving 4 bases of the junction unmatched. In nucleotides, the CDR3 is TGCGCCAGCAGCCAAGAGCGGACTAGCAACTACGAGCAGTACTTC. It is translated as CASSQERTSNYEQYF.

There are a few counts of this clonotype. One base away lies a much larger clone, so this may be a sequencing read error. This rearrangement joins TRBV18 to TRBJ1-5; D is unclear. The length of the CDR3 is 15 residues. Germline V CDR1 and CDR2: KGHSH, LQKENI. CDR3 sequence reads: CPSSPRGSRDQPQHF. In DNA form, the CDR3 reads TGTCCCAGCTCACCGCGGGGTAGTCGTGATCAGCCCCAGCATTTT.

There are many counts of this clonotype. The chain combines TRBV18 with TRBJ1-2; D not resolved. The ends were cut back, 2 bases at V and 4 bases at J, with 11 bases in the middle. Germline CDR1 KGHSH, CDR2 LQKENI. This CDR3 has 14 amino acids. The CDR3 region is CASSPRKQLYGYTF. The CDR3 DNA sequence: TGTGCCAGCTCACCAAGGAAACAGCTCTATGGCTACACCTTC.

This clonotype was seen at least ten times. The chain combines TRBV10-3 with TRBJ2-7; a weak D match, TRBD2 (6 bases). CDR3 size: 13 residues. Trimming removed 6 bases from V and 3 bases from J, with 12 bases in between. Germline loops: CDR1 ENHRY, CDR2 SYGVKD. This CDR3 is CAIRQPEGYEQYF. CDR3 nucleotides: TGTGCCATCAGACAGCCGGAGGGCTACGAGCAGTACTTC.

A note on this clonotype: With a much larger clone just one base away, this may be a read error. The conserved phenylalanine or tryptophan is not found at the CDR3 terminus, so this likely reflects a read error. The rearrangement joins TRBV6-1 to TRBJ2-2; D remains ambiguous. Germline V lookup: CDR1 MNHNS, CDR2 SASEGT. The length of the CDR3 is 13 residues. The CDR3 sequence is CAGSDTNTGELFL. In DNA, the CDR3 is TGTGCCGGCAGTGACACAAACACCGGGGAGCTGTTTCTT.

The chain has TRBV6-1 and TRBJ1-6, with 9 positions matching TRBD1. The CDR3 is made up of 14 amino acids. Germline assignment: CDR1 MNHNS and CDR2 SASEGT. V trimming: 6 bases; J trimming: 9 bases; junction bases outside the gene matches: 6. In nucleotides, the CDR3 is TGTGCCAGCAGGGAACAGGGGGCAACTTCACCCCTCCACTTT. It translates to CASREQGATSPLHF.

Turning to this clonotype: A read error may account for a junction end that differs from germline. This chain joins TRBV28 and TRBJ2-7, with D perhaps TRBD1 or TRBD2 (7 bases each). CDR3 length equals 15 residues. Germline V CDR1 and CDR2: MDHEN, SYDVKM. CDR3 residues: CVSSLGGGRAYEQYF. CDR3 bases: TGTGTCAGCAGTTTGGGAGGGGGCAGAGCCTACGAGCAGTACTTC.